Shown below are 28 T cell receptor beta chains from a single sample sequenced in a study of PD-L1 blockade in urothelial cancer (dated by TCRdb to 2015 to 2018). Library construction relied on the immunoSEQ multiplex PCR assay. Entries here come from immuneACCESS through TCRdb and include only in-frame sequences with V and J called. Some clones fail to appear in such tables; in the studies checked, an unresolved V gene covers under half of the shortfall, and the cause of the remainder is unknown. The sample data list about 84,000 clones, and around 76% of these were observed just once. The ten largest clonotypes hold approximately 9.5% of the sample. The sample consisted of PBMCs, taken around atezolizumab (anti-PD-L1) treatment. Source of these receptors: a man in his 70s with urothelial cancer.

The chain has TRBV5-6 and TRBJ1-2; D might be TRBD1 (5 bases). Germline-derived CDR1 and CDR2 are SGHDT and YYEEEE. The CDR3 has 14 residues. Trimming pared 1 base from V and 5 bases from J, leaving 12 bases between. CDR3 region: CASSLSGARYGYTF. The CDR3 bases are TGTGCCAGCAGCTTGAGCGGGGCGCGTTATGGCTACACCTTC.

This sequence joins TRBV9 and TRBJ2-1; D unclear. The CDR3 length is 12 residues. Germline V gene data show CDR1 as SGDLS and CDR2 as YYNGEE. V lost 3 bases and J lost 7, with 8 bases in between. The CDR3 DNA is TGTGCCAGCAGCGCAGAGAGGAATGAGCAGTTCTTC. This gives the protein CASSAERNEQFF.

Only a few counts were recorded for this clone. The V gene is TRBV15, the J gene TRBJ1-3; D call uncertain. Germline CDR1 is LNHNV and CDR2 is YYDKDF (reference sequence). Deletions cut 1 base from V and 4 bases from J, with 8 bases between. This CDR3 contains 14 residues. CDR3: CATSRGPGGNTIYF. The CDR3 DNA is TGTGCCACCAGCAGAGGACCAGGAGGAAACACCATATATTTT.

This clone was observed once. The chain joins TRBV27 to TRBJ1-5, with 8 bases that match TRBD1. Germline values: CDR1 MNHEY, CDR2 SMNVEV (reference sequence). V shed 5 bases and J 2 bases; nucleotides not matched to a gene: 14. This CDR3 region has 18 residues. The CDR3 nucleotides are TGTGCCAGCAGTGCCCTGGACAGGGCGGCTGTGGGCAATCAGCCCCAGCATTTT. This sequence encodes CASSALDRAAVGNQPQHF.

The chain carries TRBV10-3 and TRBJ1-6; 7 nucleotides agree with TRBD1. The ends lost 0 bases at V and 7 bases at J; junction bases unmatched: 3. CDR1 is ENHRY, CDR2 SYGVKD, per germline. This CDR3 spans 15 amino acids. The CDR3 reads CAISESGTVNSPLHF. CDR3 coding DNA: TGTGCCATCAGTGAGTCGGGGACAGTGAATTCACCCCTCCACTTT.

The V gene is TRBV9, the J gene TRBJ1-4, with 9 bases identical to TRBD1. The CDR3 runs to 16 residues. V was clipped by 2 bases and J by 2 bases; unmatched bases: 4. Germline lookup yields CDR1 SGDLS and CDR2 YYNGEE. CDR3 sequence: CASSVGTGRTNEKLFF. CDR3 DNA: TGTGCCAGCAGCGTTGGGACAGGGCGGACTAATGAAAAACTGTTTTTT.

Written as DNA, the CDR3 is TGTGCCAGCAGGGACTCGGGGACAGGGGGCGAAGAGACCCAGTACTTC. This encodes CASRDSGTGGEETQYF. This chain links TRBV6-6 with TRBJ2-5; 12 nucleotides line up with TRBD1. With V trimmed by 6 bases and J by 3 bases, 8 bases remained unmatched. The CDR3 totals 16 residues. The germline V gene encodes CDR1 MNHNY and CDR2 SVGAGI (reference sequence).

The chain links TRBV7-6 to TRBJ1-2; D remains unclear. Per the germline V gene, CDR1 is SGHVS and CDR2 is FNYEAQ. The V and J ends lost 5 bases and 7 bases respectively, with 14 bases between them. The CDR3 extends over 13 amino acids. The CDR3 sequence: CASSAQQEGGYTF. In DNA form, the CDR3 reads TGTGCCAGCAGCGCCCAACAAGAGGGTGGCTACACCTTC.

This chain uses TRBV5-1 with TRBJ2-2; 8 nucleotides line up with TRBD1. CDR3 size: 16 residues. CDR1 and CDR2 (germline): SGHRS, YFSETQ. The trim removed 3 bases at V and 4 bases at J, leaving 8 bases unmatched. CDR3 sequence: CASSWVGTGPTGELFF. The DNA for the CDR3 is TGCGCCAGCAGCTGGGTGGGGACAGGACCCACCGGGGAGCTGTTTTTT.

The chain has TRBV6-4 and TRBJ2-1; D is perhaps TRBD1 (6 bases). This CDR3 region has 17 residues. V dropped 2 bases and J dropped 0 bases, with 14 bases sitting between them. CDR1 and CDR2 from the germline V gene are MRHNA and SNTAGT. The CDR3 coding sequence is TGTGCCAGCAGTGACCCAGGGGACGCGAGCTCCTACAATGAGCAGTTCTTC. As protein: CASSDPGDASSYNEQFF.

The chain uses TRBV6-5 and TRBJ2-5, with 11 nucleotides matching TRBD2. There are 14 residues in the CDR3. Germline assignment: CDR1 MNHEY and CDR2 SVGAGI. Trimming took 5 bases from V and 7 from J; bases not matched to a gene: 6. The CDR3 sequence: CASSATSGVGTQYF. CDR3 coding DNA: TGTGCCAGCAGTGCGACTAGCGGGGTTGGGACCCAGTACTTC.

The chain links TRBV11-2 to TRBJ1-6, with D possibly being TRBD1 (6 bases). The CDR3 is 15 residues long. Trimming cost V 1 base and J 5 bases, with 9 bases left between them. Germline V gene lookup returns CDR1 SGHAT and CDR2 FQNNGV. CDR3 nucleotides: TGTGCCAGCAGCTTAGTGCAGGGGAATAATTCACCCCTCCACTTT. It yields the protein CASSLVQGNNSPLHF.

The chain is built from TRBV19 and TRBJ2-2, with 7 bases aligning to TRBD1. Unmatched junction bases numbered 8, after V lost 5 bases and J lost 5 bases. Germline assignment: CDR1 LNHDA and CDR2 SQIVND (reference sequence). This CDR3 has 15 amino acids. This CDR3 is CASSSDRVHTGELFF. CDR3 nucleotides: TGTGCCAGTAGTTCTGACAGGGTGCATACCGGGGAGCTGTTTTTT.

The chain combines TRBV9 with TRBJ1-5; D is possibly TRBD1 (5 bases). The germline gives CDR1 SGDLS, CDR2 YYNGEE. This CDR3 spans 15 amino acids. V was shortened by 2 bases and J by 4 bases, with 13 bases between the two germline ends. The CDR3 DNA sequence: TGTGCCAGCAGCGTCACAGGCCAACTTAATCAGCCCCAGCATTTT. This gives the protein CASSVTGQLNQPQHF. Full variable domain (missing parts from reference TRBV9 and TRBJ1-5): DSGVTQTPKHLITATGQRVTLRCSPRSGDLSVYWYQQSLDQGLQFLIQYYNGEERAKGNILERFSAQQFPDLHSELNLSSLELGDSALYFCASSVTGQLNQPQHFGDGTRLSIL.

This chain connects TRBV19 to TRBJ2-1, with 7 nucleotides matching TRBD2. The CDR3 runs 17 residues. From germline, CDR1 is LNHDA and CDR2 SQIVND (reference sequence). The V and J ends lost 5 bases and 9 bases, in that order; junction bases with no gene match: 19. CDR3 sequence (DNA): TGTGCCAGTAGTTCTCACCATCCGGGGGGTTTTTTCAGTGAGCAGTTCTTC. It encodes CASSSHHPGGFFSEQFF.

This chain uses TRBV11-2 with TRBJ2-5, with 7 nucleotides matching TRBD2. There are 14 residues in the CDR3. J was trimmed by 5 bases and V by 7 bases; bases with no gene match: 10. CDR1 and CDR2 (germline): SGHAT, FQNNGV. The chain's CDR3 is CASTPEGGAETQYF. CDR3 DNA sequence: TGTGCCAGCACCCCGGAGGGAGGGGCGGAGACCCAGTACTTC. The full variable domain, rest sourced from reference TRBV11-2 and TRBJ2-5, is EAGVAQSPRYKIIEKRQSVAFWCNPISGHATLYWYQQILGQGPKLLIQFQNNGVVDDSQLPKDRFSAERLKGVDSTLKIQPAKLEDSAVYLCASTPEGGAETQYFGPGTRLLVL.

The CDR3 DNA follows: TGTGCCATCTCCCCACGGGAGGGAGGGCAAGAGACCCAGTACTTC. This sequence encodes CAISPREGGQETQYF. V is TRBV10-3 and J is TRBJ2-5, with 8 nucleotides matching TRBD2. The germline CDR1 and CDR2 sequences are ENHRY and SYGVKD. V lost 8 bases to trimming and J lost 2 bases; unmatched junction nucleotides: 10. This CDR3 contains 15 residues.

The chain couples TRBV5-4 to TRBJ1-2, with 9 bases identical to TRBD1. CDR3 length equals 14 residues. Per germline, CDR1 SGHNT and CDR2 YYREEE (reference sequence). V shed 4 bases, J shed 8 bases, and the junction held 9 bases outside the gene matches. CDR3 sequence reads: CASSGPGTGKGYTF. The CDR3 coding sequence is TGTGCCAGCAGCGGTCCCGGGACAGGGAAAGGCTACACCTTC.

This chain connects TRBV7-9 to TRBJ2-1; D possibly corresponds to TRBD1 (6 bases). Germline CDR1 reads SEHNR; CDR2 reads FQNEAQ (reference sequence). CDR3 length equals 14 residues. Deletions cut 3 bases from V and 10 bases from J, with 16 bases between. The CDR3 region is CASSFDQKGVEQFF. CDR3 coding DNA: TGTGCCAGCAGCTTCGATCAGAAGGGGGTAGAGCAGTTCTTC.

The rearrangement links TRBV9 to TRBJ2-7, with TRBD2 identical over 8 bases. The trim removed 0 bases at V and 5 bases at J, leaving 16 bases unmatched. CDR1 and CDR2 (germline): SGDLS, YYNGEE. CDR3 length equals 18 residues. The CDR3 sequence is CASSVAGGVAGSQDEQYF. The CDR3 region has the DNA TGTGCCAGCAGCGTAGCGGGGGGGGTAGCGGGAAGCCAAGACGAGCAGTACTTC.

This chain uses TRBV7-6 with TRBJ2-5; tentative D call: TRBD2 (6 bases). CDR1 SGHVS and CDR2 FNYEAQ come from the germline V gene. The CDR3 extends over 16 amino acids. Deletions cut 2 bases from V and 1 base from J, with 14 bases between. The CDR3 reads CASSLIIGGTQETQYF. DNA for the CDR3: TGTGCCAGCAGCTTAATTATCGGGGGAACCCAAGAGACCCAGTACTTC.

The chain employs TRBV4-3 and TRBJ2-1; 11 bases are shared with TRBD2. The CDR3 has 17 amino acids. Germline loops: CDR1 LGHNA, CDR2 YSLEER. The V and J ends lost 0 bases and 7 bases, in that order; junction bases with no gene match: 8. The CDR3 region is CASSQDTSGSSGNEQFF. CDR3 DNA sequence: TGCGCCAGCAGCCAAGATACTAGCGGGAGTTCTGGGAATGAGCAGTTCTTC.

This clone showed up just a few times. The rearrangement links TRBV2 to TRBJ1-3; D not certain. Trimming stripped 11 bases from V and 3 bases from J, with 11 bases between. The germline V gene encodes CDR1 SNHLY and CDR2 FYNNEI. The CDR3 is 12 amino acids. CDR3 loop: CARKGSGNTIYF. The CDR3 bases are TGTGCCCGGAAAGGGAGTGGAAACACCATATATTTT.

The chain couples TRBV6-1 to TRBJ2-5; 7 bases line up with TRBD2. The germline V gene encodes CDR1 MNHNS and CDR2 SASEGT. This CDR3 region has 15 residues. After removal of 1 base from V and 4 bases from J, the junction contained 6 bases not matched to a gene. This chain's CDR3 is CASSEVGGGSETQYF. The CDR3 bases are TGTGCCAGCAGTGAAGTGGGGGGGGGATCAGAGACCCAGTACTTC.

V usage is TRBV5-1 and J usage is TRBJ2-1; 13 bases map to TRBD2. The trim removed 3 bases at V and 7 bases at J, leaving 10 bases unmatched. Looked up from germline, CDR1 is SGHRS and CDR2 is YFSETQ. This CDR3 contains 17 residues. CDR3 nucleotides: TGCGCCAGCAGCTCAAGGACTAGCGGGAGTCGTCGTAATGAGCAGTTCTTC. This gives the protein CASSSRTSGSRRNEQFF. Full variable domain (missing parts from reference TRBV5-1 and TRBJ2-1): KAGVTQTPRYLIKTRGQQVTLSCSPISGHRSVSWYQQTPGQGLQFLFEYFSETQRNKGNFPGRFSGRQFSNSRSEMNVSTLELGDSALYLCASSSRTSGSRRNEQFFGPGTRLTVL.

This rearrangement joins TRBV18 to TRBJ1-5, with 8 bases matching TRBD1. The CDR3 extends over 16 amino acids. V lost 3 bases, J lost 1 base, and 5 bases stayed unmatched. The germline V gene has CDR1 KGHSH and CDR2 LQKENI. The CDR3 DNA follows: TGTGCCAGCTCACCCTACGGACAGGGAAGCAATCAGCCCCAGCATTTT. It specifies CASSPYGQGSNQPQHF.

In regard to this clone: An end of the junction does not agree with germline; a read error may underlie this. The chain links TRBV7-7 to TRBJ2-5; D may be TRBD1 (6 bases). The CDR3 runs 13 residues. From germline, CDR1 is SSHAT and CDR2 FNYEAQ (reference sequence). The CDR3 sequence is CASSQDSQETQYF. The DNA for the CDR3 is TGTGCTAGCAGCCAGGACAGCCAAGAGACCCAGTACTTC.

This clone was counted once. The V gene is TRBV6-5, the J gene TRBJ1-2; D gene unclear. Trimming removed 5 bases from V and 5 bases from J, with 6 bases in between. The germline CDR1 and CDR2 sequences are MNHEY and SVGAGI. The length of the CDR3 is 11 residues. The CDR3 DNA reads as TGTGCCAGCAGTGAGTGGTATGGCTACACCTTC. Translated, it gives CASSEWYGYTF.